The source of this T cell receptor (beta chain) is a study of T cells in tuberculosis. For the study at large: This South African cohort compared adolescents with or without latent tuberculosis against adults with active tuberculosis.

Latent tuberculosis screening used tuberculin skin test and IGRA at entry. Overall study results and limits: GMM-specific TCRs were nearer to active tuberculosis alpha repertoires, suggesting expansion.

Clones were sequenced by immunoSEQ multiplex PCR, and TCRdb holds only the in-frame ones, with some missing. The table records 35,000 to 45,000 clones, approximately 94% of them present only once. The CDR3 length is 16 residues. Germline-derived CDR1 and CDR2 are LNHNV and YYDKDF (reference sequence). V shed 3 bases and J shed 0 bases, with 12 bases lying between them. For this clone: As yet, its antigen is unknown.

The TCR originated in a donor aged 5-35 years with latent tuberculosis or without tuberculosis infection. Some clones in this sample may be carry-over from other donors' samples. The J gene is TRBJ2-1, the V gene TRBV15; D not certain. Sequenced sample: PBMCs. The DNA of the CDR3 is TGTGCCACCAGCAGGGATTTAAGGAGCTCCTACAATGAGCAGTTCTTC. Translated, it gives CATSRDLRSSYNEQFF.